This entry concerns a single T cell receptor (beta chain). The specificity of this receptor is unknown. Base qualities are not at hand, and no much larger clone is one base apart. This sample is part of a study of shared clonotypes between healthy human individuals (dated by TCRdb to 2020 to 2021). About the investigation overall: The cohort comprised two women and three men aged 18 to 49 years. To estimate repertoire size and how much clonotypes are shared between individuals, the study performed deep sequencing of blood TCR repertoires from about five healthy adults. To increase sequencing depth and limit assay-specific biases, different laboratories used diverse techniques to prepare libraries and sequence TCR repertoires. Leukapheresis yielded between about 0.9 and 9.5 billion PBMCs per donor. For each donor, three plates each were used for CD4 naive and CD4 memory, two plates were used for CD8 naive, and one plate was used for CD8 memory. The research as a whole found: Based on pairwise subsampling, the degree of clonotype sharing among donors was expected to be affected by sequencing depth. Naive subsets generally had larger estimated clonotype richness than memory subsets did. When a handful of donors were compared, the shared fraction of clonotypes was about 5% for naive CD4, approximately 3.5% for naive CD8, roughly 2.5% for memory CD4, and around 0.4% for memory CD8. Because the study included only a small number of donors, the genetic and exposure-history diversity represented was limited. Sampling was restricted to blood, and TCR repertoires in tissue are likely to differ from TCR repertoires in blood. Incomplete sequencing was indicated by rarefaction of sorted-subset datasets, despite the large sequencing depth. Clonotypes shared by all four sorted-subset donors showed higher generation probabilities than non-shared clonotypes.

The germline V gene supplies CDR1 MDHEN and CDR2 SYDVKM. V is pruned by 5 bases and J by 3 bases, leaving 5 bases of the junction without a gene match. Counted from cysteine to phenylalanine, this CDR3 has 16 amino acids. CDR3 DNA is the only sequence kept; it has 48 bases, read in frame from the first base. CD8 naive samples were obtained by positive selection for CCR7 among CD45RO-negative cells, yielding a CD45RA+CCR7+ population from which TemRA cells were excluded. Healthy HIV-negative adults with no recently reported acute infections or vaccinations were included as donors. All donors were Caucasian adults living in Nashville, Tennessee, USA. Blood was collected by leukapheresis, and PBMCs were isolated by Ficoll-Histopaque density gradient centrifugation and then cryopreserved in liquid nitrogen vapor phase. Analytical flow cytometry was used to check the purity and quantity of each magnetically sorted T cell population. Genomic DNA was isolated from every sorted fraction and measured by UV absorbance on a Nanodrop 2000c.

TCR CDR3 regions were amplified from genomic DNA by multiplex PCR using the deep immunoSEQ assay. Extracted genomic DNA from each cell subset was distributed evenly across all wells of several immunoSEQ 96-well plates, and each plate was treated as a replicate. For sorted subsets, approximately 200 ng of genomic DNA, equivalent to 25,000 to 35,000 T cell genomes, went into each replicate PCR. The purified libraries were quantified using a Qubit 3.0 fluorometer, sized with a Bioanalyzer 2100, and then quantified again using the KAPA Library Quantification kit. Every immunoSEQ 96-well plate was sequenced on a separate single-read 150-cycle Illumina NextSeq 550 flow cell. Regarding the original processing steps: Because only junctional sequences without quality scores were contained in the immunoSEQ output, filtering matching that applied to full-length reads could not be performed. Sequences were annotated with PyIR, a Python wrapper for IgBLAST v1.9, using IMGT germline references to assign V/J genes and CDR3. Reads with weak V/J assignments (E-value above 1e-6), missing CDR3, stop codons, out-of-frame junctions, or ambiguous translated residues were removed. V3J clonotypes were defined as sequences sharing the same inferred V gene, J gene, and CDR3 amino acid sequence. To compute the percentage overlap between repertoires, the number of shared unique clonotypes was divided by the size of the smaller repertoire. Richness of each repertoire was evaluated using RTK rarefaction, the Chao1 estimator, and Recon v2.1 estimates of unobserved clonotypes. Generation probabilities were computed with OLGA for all TCRbeta clonotypes obtained by the gDNA method from a few donors. The table was pulled from immuneACCESS by TCRdb, which kept in-frame rearrangements only. Such tables lose some clones; where checked, under half of the loss comes from unresolved V genes, and the rest has no known cause. V, J and clone size are those of that table, while D and trimming were read from the DNA. The sample profile shows around 550,000 clones; around 96% of them were found once. The ten most abundant clones make up 0.11% of the sample.

This receptor chain uses TRBV28 and TRBJ2-1; 12 bases in the middle match TRBD2. The sample comprised naive CD8+ T cells sorted from blood. According to the study, the label for this sample's cell subset or site signals: CD45RA+CCR7+. This TCR was recovered from a woman aged 25-40 years in good health. The sequenced DNA: TGTGCCAGCAGTCTGACTAGCGGGAGTTTCTACAATGAGCAGTTCTTC. Its protein is CASSLTSGSFYNEQFF.